This TCR beta chain is drawn from a study of blood T cell repertoires in COVID-19. Study context: Collection of acute and convalescent COVID-19 samples took place in the United States, Italy and Spain. PBMCs, B-cell-depleted T cells, or T cells provided the cDNA or gDNA that made up the material.

As handled by the study authors: Reference gene primer amplification yielded estimated nucleated cell counts. Only in-frame clones appear in the TCRdb table, and some are missing; sequencing was by immunoSEQ multiplex PCR. V, J and clone size derive from that table, while D and trimming were established from the DNA sequence. The table has under 300,000 clones, roughly 84% seen once; the top ten hold 2.1%. V was cut by 1 base and J by 5 bases, with 9 bases left in between. Per the germline V gene, CDR1 is SGHTA and CDR2 is FQGNSA. This CDR3 has 13 residues. The source of this sequence is a woman aged 40 to 50 who had recovered from COVID-19. The chain recombines TRBV7-2 with TRBJ2-7; D perhaps matches TRBD1 (6 bases). The sample taken for sequencing was peripheral blood. As DNA, the CDR3 is TGTGCCAGCAGCTTAGGAGCAGGGGACGAGCAGTACTTC. Translating it yields CASSLGAGDEQYF.